The rows below give T cell receptor beta chains drawn from one sample of a study of T cell responses to AZD1222 COVID-19 vaccine. Here immunoSEQ multiplex PCR was the method, and the copy in TCRdb shows in-frame clones only, minus some. Here the sample spans under 60,000 clones, about 88% being singletons. The sequenced sample was peripheral blood, obtained on day 0 of AZD1222 vaccination. Source of these receptors: an adult in good health. CDR3s include the opening cysteine and the closing phenylalanine or tryptophan. Fields, in order: D gene, J gene, clone size, V gene, CDR3 protein, CDR3 DNA. A D gene is named only where the DNA matches it firmly. A row's size may be missing; if present it is once, few, many or a size class.

D gene: NA; J gene: TRBJ2-1; clone size: NA; V gene: TRBV24-1; CDR3 protein: CATSDPPREREQFF; CDR3 DNA: TGTGCCACCAGTGATCCCCCGAGGGAACGCGAGCAGTTCTTC
D gene: TRBD2; J gene: TRBJ2-5; clone size: NA; V gene: TRBV10-3; CDR3 protein: CAISPGTSQETQYF; CDR3 DNA: TGTGCCATCAGTCCCGGGACTAGCCAAGAGACCCAGTACTTC
D gene: NA; J gene: TRBJ1-5; clone size: NA; V gene: TRBV2; CDR3 protein: CASSEFRSGAQPQHF; CDR3 DNA: TGTGCCAGCAGTGAATTTCGGTCAGGGGCTCAGCCCCAGCATTTT
D gene: NA; J gene: TRBJ1-6; clone size: NA; V gene: TRBV7-9; CDR3 protein: CASSPSLNSPLHF; CDR3 DNA: TGTGCCAGCAGCCCGTCCCTAAATTCACCCCTCCACTTT
D gene: NA; J gene: TRBJ2-5; clone size: NA; V gene: TRBV12-3/TRBV12-4; CDR3 protein: CASSFNHQETQYF; CDR3 DNA: TGTGCCAGCAGTTTTAACCACCAAGAGACCCAGTACTTC
D gene: NA; J gene: TRBJ2-5; clone size: NA; V gene: TRBV7-3; CDR3 protein: CASSSDGHQETQYF; CDR3 DNA: TGTGCCAGCAGCTCCGACGGACACCAAGAGACCCAGTACTTC
D gene: TRBD1; J gene: TRBJ1-2; clone size: NA; V gene: TRBV7-2; CDR3 protein: CASSLDGVGQVNYGYTF; CDR3 DNA: TGTGCCAGCAGCTTAGATGGGGTGGGACAGGTGAACTATGGCTACACCTTC
D gene: NA; J gene: TRBJ2-7; clone size: few; V gene: TRBV2; CDR3 protein: CASSAMGAEQYF; CDR3 DNA: TGTGCCAGCAGTGCAATGGGGGCCGAGCAGTACTTC
D gene: NA; J gene: TRBJ2-1; clone size: NA; V gene: TRBV30; CDR3 protein: CALGNEQFF; CDR3 DNA: TGTGCCCTCGGGAATGAGCAGTTCTTC
D gene: TRBD2; J gene: TRBJ2-1; clone size: NA; V gene: TRBV12-3/TRBV12-4; CDR3 protein: CASSLAERGEQFF; CDR3 DNA: TGTGCCAGCAGCCTAGCGGAGAGGGGTGAGCAGTTCTTC
D gene: NA; J gene: TRBJ1-1; clone size: NA; V gene: TRBV27; CDR3 protein: CASSLGENTEAFF; CDR3 DNA: TGTGCCAGCAGTTTAGGCGAAAACACTGAAGCTTTCTTT
D gene: NA; J gene: TRBJ2-7; clone size: NA; V gene: TRBV11-3; CDR3 protein: CASSFRAGAFYEQYF; CDR3 DNA: TGTGCCAGCAGCTTCCGGGCGGGGGCCTTCTACGAGCAGTACTTC
D gene: TRBD1; J gene: TRBJ1-5; clone size: NA; V gene: TRBV2; CDR3 protein: CASSNTGAYSNQPQHF; CDR3 DNA: TGTGCCAGCAGCAATACAGGGGCCTATAGCAATCAGCCCCAGCATTTT
D gene: TRBD2; J gene: TRBJ2-5; clone size: NA; V gene: TRBV7-6; CDR3 protein: CASSLVLAGASQETQYF; CDR3 DNA: TGTGCCAGCAGCTTAGTCCTAGCGGGGGCCAGCCAAGAGACCCAGTACTTC
D gene: NA; J gene: TRBJ2-7; clone size: once; V gene: TRBV28; CDR3 protein: CASSFEGAHSYEQYF; CDR3 DNA: TGTGCCAGCAGTTTCGAAGGGGCTCACTCCTACGAGCAGTACTTC
D gene: NA; J gene: TRBJ1-2; clone size: NA; V gene: TRBV7-9; CDR3 protein: CASSLRFPHEAGYTF; CDR3 DNA: TGTGCCAGCAGCTTAAGGTTCCCACACGAAGCTGGCTACACCTTC
D gene: NA; J gene: TRBJ1-2; clone size: NA; V gene: TRBV10-3; CDR3 protein: CAISKVGGDGYTF; CDR3 DNA: TGTGCCATCAGTAAAGTTGGGGGCGATGGCTACACCTTC
D gene: NA; J gene: TRBJ1-1; clone size: NA; V gene: TRBV4-3; CDR3 protein: CASSQVPGIMNTEAFF; CDR3 DNA: TGCGCCAGCAGCCAAGTTCCAGGGATTATGAACACTGAAGCTTTCTTT
D gene: NA; J gene: TRBJ1-1; clone size: NA; V gene: TRBV5-4; CDR3 protein: CASRHGSSGNRNTEAFF; CDR3 DNA: TGTGCCAGCAGGCATGGGTCCTCGGGGAATAGGAACACTGAAGCTTTCTTT
D gene: NA; J gene: TRBJ2-7; clone size: NA; V gene: TRBV6-5; CDR3 protein: CASRSTSLSYEQYF; CDR3 DNA: TGTGCCAGCAGGTCGACTAGTCTCTCCTACGAGCAGTACTTC
D gene: TRBD1; J gene: TRBJ2-2; clone size: NA; V gene: TRBV27; CDR3 protein: CASSWGQGRTGELFF; CDR3 DNA: TGTGCCAGCAGTTGGGGACAGGGCAGAACCGGGGAGCTGTTTTTT
D gene: TRBD1; J gene: TRBJ2-5; clone size: NA; V gene: TRBV24-1; CDR3 protein: CATRGTGPPQETQYF; CDR3 DNA: TGTGCCACCAGGGGGACAGGGCCCCCACAAGAGACCCAGTACTTC
D gene: TRBD1; J gene: TRBJ1-4; clone size: NA; V gene: TRBV4-2; CDR3 protein: CASRQEGARGREKLFF; CDR3 DNA: TGTGCCAGCAGACAAGAGGGGGCCAGGGGGCGGGAAAAACTGTTTTTT
D gene: TRBD1; J gene: TRBJ1-2; clone size: NA; V gene: TRBV4-1; CDR3 protein: CASSQEGQVYGYTF; CDR3 DNA: TGCGCCAGCAGCCAAGAGGGACAGGTCTATGGCTACACCTTC
D gene: NA; J gene: TRBJ1-5; clone size: NA; V gene: TRBV7-8; CDR3 protein: CASSLTQGNQPQHF; CDR3 DNA: TGTGCCAGCAGCTTAACACAGGGTAATCAGCCCCAGCATTTT
D gene: NA; J gene: TRBJ1-5; clone size: NA; V gene: TRBV21-1; CDR3 protein: CASSKRGAQHF; CDR3 DNA: TGTGCCAGCAGCAAAAGGGGGGCCCAGCATTTT
D gene: NA; J gene: TRBJ1-2; clone size: few; V gene: TRBV27; CDR3 protein: CASSFRGPSYGYTF; CDR3 DNA: TGTGCCAGCAGTTTTAGGGGACCTTCCTATGGCTACACCTTC
D gene: TRBD2; J gene: TRBJ2-2; clone size: few; V gene: TRBV24-1; CDR3 protein: CATARTSGNTGELFF; CDR3 DNA: TGTGCCACCGCTCGGACTAGCGGTAACACCGGGGAGCTGTTTTTT
D gene: NA; J gene: TRBJ2-7; clone size: NA; V gene: TRBV5-1; CDR3 protein: CASSWGDSSPYEQYF; CDR3 DNA: TGCGCCAGCAGTTGGGGGGACTCTTCCCCCTACGAGCAGTACTTC
D gene: NA; J gene: TRBJ1-4; clone size: few; V gene: TRBV5-4; CDR3 protein: CASSPAGRYEKLFF; CDR3 DNA: TGTGCCAGCAGCCCCGCGGGCCGGTATGAAAAACTGTTTTTT
D gene: TRBD2; J gene: TRBJ2-1; clone size: NA; V gene: TRBV19; CDR3 protein: CASRKLAGGFNEQFF; CDR3 DNA: TGTGCCAGTAGGAAACTAGCGGGGGGGTTTAATGAGCAGTTCTTC
D gene: TRBD2; J gene: TRBJ2-1; clone size: NA; V gene: TRBV7-2; CDR3 protein: CASSLSGRNNEQFF; CDR3 DNA: TGTGCCAGCAGCTTAAGCGGGAGAAACAATGAGCAGTTCTTC
D gene: TRBD1; J gene: TRBJ2-7; clone size: NA; V gene: TRBV23-1; CDR3 protein: CASRHRGSYEQYF; CDR3 DNA: TGCGCCAGCAGGCACAGGGGTTCCTACGAGCAGTACTTC
D gene: TRBD2; J gene: TRBJ2-7; clone size: NA; V gene: TRBV27; CDR3 protein: CASSSLAGAYEQYF; CDR3 DNA: TGTGCCAGCAGTTCCCTAGCGGGAGCTTACGAGCAGTACTTC
D gene: NA; J gene: TRBJ2-7; clone size: NA; V gene: TRBV5-1; CDR3 protein: CASSLSVGMEQYF; CDR3 DNA: TGCGCCAGCAGCTTGTCGGTTGGAATGGAGCAGTACTTC
D gene: TRBD1; J gene: TRBJ1-6; clone size: NA; V gene: TRBV30; CDR3 protein: CAWGQGNSPLHF; CDR3 DNA: TGTGCCTGGGGACAGGGGAATTCACCCCTCCACTTT
D gene: TRBD2; J gene: TRBJ2-5; clone size: NA; V gene: TRBV6-5; CDR3 protein: CASSIYKTSWETQYF; CDR3 DNA: TGTGCCAGCAGTATTTACAAGACTAGCTGGGAGACCCAGTACTTC
D gene: NA; J gene: TRBJ2-2; clone size: NA; V gene: TRBV11-2; CDR3 protein: CASSLEGARRNTGELFF; CDR3 DNA: TGTGCCAGCAGCTTAGAGGGGGCAAGACGTAACACCGGGGAGCTGTTTTTT
D gene: NA; J gene: TRBJ1-2; clone size: NA; V gene: TRBV6-2/TRBV6-3; CDR3 protein: CASSPRTLPYGYTF; CDR3 DNA: TGTGCCAGCAGTCCAAGGACACTGCCCTATGGCTACACCTTC
D gene: NA; J gene: TRBJ1-1; clone size: NA; V gene: TRBV11-3; CDR3 protein: CASSLGKNTEAFF; CDR3 DNA: TGTGCCAGCAGCTTAGGTAAGAACACTGAAGCTTTCTTT
D gene: TRBD1; J gene: TRBJ1-6; clone size: NA; V gene: TRBV19; CDR3 protein: CASSLRDRGDSPLHF; CDR3 DNA: TGTGCCAGTAGTCTTAGGGACAGGGGAGATTCACCCCTCCACTTT
D gene: NA; J gene: TRBJ2-1; clone size: NA; V gene: TRBV5-1; CDR3 protein: CASTQSGWEQFF; CDR3 DNA: TGCGCCAGCACCCAAAGTGGTTGGGAGCAGTTCTTC
D gene: TRBD1; J gene: TRBJ1-5; clone size: NA; V gene: TRBV3-1/TRBV3-2; CDR3 protein: CASSLGQGWPQHF; CDR3 DNA: TGTGCCAGCAGCCTCGGACAGGGGTGGCCCCAGCATTTT
D gene: NA; J gene: TRBJ2-7; clone size: NA; V gene: TRBV28; CDR3 protein: CASSWTFSYEQYF; CDR3 DNA: TGTGCCAGCAGTTGGACCTTCTCCTACGAGCAGTACTTC
D gene: NA; J gene: TRBJ2-3; clone size: once; V gene: TRBV24-1; CDR3 protein: CATSDTGRGTDTQYF; CDR3 DNA: TGTGCCACCAGTGATACAGGTAGAGGCACAGATACGCAGTATTTT
D gene: NA; J gene: TRBJ1-3; clone size: NA; V gene: TRBV6-2/TRBV6-3; CDR3 protein: CASTPAGASGNTIYF; CDR3 DNA: TGTGCCAGCACCCCGGCGGGGGCCTCTGGAAACACCATATATTTT
D gene: NA; J gene: TRBJ1-3; clone size: once; V gene: TRBV6-1; CDR3 protein: CASSLDSISGNTIYF; CDR3 DNA: TGTGCCAGCAGCCTCGACAGCATCTCTGGAAACACCATATATTTT
D gene: NA; J gene: TRBJ2-1; clone size: few; V gene: TRBV3-1/TRBV3-2; CDR3 protein: CASSQGWSYNEQFF; CDR3 DNA: TGTGCCAGCAGCCAGGGGTGGTCCTACAATGAGCAGTTCTTC
D gene: NA; J gene: TRBJ1-2; clone size: few; V gene: TRBV7-9; CDR3 protein: CASSFHEGYGYTF; CDR3 DNA: TGTGCCAGCAGCTTCCACGAGGGGTATGGCTACACCTTC
D gene: NA; J gene: TRBJ1-5; clone size: NA; V gene: TRBV2; CDR3 protein: CASTLGNQPQHF; CDR3 DNA: TGTGCCAGCACGCTTGGCAATCAGCCCCAGCATTTT
D gene: TRBD1; J gene: TRBJ2-3; clone size: NA; V gene: TRBV6-1; CDR3 protein: CASSDPQGVLDTQYF; CDR3 DNA: TGTGCCAGCAGTGACCCCCAGGGGGTCCTAGATACGCAGTATTTT
D gene: NA; J gene: TRBJ1-3; clone size: NA; V gene: TRBV3-1/TRBV3-2; CDR3 protein: CASSLGTGGNTIYF; CDR3 DNA: TGTGCCAGCAGCCTGGGGACGGGTGGAAACACCATATATTTT
D gene: NA; J gene: TRBJ1-2; clone size: NA; V gene: TRBV27; CDR3 protein: CASSVRDGVYGYTF; CDR3 DNA: TGTGCCAGCAGTGTACGGGACGGGGTCTATGGCTACACCTTC
D gene: TRBD2; J gene: TRBJ2-7; clone size: NA; V gene: TRBV7-9; CDR3 protein: CASSLTSGRYEQYF; CDR3 DNA: TGTGCCAGCAGCTTAACTAGCGGGAGGTACGAGCAGTACTTC
D gene: TRBD1; J gene: TRBJ1-1; clone size: NA; V gene: TRBV28; CDR3 protein: CASRSGQGFAFF; CDR3 DNA: TGTGCCAGCCGGTCGGGACAGGGATTTGCTTTCTTT